What follows describes a single T cell receptor (beta chain). V gave up 0 bases and J gave up 4 bases, with 14 bases separating them. The CDR3 runs 15 residues. Per the germline V gene, CDR1 is SGHDT and CDR2 is YYEEEE. This record belongs to a study of blood T cell repertoires in COVID-19. Across the whole study: The United States, Italy and Spain supplied acute and convalescent COVID-19 samples.

As handled by the study authors: Counts of nucleated cells, estimated from reference gene primer amplification, were obtained. TCRdb's copy holds only in-frame clones and misses some; the assay was immunoSEQ multiplex PCR. The V and J calls and clone size were taken over from that table, and D and trimming were inferred from the DNA. Among around 70,000 clones listed, 75% to 90% were seen once. The chain combines TRBV5-6 with TRBJ2-7, with D perhaps TRBD2 (5 bases). The sequencing input was peripheral blood. The receptor was isolated from a man aged 65-85 years who had recovered from COVID-19. Written as DNA, the CDR3 is TGTGCCAGCAGCTTGGGTCCAGGAGGATTATACGAGCAGTACTTC. It translates to CASSLGPGGLYEQYF.